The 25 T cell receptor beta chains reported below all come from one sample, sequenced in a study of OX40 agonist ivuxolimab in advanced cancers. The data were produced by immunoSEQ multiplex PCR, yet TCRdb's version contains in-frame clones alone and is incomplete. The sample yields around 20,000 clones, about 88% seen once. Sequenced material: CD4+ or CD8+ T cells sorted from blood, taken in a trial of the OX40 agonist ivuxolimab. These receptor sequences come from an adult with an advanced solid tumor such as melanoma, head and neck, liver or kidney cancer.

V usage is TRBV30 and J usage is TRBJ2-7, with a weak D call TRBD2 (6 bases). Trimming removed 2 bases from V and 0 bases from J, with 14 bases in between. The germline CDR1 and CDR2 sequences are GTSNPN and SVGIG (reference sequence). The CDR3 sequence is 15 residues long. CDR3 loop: CAWSRGGESSYEQYF. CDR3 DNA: TGTGCCTGGAGTCGTGGAGGGGAAAGCTCCTACGAGCAGTACTTC.

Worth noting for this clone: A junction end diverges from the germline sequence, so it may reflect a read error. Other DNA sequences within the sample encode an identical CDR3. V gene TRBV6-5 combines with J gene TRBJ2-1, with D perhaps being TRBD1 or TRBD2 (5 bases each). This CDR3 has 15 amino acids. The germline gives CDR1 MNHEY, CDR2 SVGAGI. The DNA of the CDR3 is TGCGCCAGCAGCTTCGACCCGTTCGGGACCGCTGAGCAGTTCTTC. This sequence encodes CASSFDPFGTAEQFF.

The CDR3 reads CASRGTGDNEKLFF. CDR3 nucleotides: TGTGCCAGCAGGGGGACAGGGGATAATGAAAAACTGTTTTTT. The genes are TRBV27 and TRBJ1-4; 10 bases are shared with TRBD1. V was clipped by 6 bases and J by 4 bases; unmatched bases: 2. Germline CDR1 and CDR2: MNHEY and SMNVEV (reference sequence). The CDR3 runs 14 residues.

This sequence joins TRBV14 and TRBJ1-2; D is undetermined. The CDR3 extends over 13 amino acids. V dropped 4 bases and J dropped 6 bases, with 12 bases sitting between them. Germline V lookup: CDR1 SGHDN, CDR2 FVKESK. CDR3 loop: CASSLRGGHGYTF. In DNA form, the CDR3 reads TGTGCCAGCAGCCTCCGCGGAGGGCATGGCTACACCTTC.

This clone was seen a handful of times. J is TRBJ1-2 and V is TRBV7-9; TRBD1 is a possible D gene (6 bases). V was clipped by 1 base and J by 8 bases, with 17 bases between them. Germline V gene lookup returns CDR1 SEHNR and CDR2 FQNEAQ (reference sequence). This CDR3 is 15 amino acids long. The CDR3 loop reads CASSLVGAGAEGYTF. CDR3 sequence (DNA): TGTGCCAGCAGCTTAGTAGGCGCGGGGGCAGAAGGCTACACCTTC.

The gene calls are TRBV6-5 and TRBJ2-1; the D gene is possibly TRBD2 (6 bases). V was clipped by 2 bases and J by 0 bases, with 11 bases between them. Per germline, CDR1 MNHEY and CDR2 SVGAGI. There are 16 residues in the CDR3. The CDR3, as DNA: TGTGCCAGCAGTTACGGCGGGGATACCTCCTACAATGAGCAGTTCTTC. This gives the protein CASSYGGDTSYNEQFF.

CDR3 sequence (DNA): TGTGCCATCAGTGATCCCTCCGAGACGTCAGAGACCCAGTACTTC. This sequence encodes CAISDPSETSETQYF. The chain joins TRBV10-3 to TRBJ2-5; D gene unclear. With 3 bases removed from V and 4 bases from J, the gap between germline ends came to 15 bases. Germline lookup yields CDR1 ENHRY and CDR2 SYGVKD. The CDR3 spans 15 residues.

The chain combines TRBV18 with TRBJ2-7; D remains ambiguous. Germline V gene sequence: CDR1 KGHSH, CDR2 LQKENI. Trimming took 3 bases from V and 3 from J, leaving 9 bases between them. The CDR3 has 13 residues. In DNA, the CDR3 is TGTGCCAGCTCACCGGAAAGATTCTACGAGCAGTACTTC. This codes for CASSPERFYEQYF.

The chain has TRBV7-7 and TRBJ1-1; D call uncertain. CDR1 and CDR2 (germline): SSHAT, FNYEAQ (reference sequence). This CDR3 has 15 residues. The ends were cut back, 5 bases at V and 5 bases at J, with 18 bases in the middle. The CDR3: CASSPELGIGTEAFF. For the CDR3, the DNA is TGTGCCAGCAGCCCAGAACTTGGGATTGGGACTGAAGCTTTCTTT.

CDR3: CASSLGRRMPAFF. The CDR3 DNA follows: TGCGCCAGCAGCCTGGGACGTAGGATGCCAGCTTTCTTT. The V gene is TRBV10-2, the J gene TRBJ1-1, with D maybe TRBD1 (5 bases). Germline CDR1 and CDR2: WSHSY and SAAADI. The germline V and J ends were trimmed by 6 bases and 10 bases, with 18 bases remaining between them. The CDR3 spans 13 residues.

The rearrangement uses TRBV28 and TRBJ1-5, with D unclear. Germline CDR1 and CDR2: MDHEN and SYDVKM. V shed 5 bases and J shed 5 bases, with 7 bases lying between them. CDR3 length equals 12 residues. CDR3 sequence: CASSPVHQPQHF. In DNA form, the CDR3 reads TGTGCCAGCAGTCCGGTCCATCAGCCCCAGCATTTT.

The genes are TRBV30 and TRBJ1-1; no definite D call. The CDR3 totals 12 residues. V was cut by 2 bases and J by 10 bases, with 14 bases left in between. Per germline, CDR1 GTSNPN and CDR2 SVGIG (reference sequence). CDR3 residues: CAWSLGGLGAFF. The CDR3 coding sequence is TGTGCCTGGAGTTTGGGCGGACTGGGAGCTTTCTTT.

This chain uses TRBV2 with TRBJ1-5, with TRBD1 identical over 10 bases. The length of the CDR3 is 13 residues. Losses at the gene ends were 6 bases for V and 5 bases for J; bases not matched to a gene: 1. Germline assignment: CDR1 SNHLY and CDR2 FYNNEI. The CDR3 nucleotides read TGTGCCAGCAGAGGGACAGGGGATCAGCCCCAGCATTTT. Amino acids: CASRGTGDQPQHF.

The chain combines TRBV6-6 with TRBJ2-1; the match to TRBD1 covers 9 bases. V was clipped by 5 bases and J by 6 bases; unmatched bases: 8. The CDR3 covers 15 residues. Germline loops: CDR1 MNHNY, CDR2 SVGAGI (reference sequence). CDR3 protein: CASSVNRGPGNEQFF. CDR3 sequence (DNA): TGTGCCAGCAGTGTGAACAGGGGGCCGGGCAATGAGCAGTTCTTC.

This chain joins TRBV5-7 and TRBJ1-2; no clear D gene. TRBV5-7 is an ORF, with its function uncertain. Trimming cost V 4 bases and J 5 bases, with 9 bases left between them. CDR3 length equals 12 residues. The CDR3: CASSRPIYGYTF. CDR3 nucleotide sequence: TGTGCCAGCAGCCGGCCCATATATGGCTACACCTTC.

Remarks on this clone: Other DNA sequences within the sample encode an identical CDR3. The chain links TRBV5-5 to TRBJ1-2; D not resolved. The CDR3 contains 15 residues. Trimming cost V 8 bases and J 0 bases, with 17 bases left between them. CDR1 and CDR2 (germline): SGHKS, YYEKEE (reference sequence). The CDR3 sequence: CASSVDIRANYGYTF. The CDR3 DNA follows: TGTGCCAGTAGCGTTGACATACGAGCTAACTATGGCTACACCTTC.

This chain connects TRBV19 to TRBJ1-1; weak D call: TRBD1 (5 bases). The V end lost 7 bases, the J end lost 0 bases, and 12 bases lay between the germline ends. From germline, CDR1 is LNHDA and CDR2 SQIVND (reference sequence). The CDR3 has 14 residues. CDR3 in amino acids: CASIPTALNTEAFF. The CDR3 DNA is TGTGCCAGTATTCCGACAGCCTTGAACACTGAAGCTTTCTTT. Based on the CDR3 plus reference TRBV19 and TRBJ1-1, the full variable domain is DGGITQSPKYLFRKEGQNVTLSCEQNLNHDAMYWYRQDPGQGLRLIYYSQIVNDFQKGDIAEGYSVSREKKESFPLTVTSAQKNPTAFYLCASIPTALNTEAFFGQGTRLTVV.

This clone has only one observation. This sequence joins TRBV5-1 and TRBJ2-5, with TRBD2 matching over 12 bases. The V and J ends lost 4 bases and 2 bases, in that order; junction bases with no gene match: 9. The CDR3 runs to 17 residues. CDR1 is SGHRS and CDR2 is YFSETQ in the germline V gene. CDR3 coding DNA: TGCGCCAGCAGCCCTGGACTAGCGGGGACCCGACAAGAGACCCAGTACTTC. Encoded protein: CASSPGLAGTRQETQYF.

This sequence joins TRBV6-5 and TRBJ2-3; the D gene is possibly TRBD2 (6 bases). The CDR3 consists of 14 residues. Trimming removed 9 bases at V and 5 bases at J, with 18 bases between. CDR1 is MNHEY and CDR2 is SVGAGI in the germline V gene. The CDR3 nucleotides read TGTGCCAGTCGACTAGTTTCTGGGGTAGATACGCAGTATTTT. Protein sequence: CASRLVSGVDTQYF.

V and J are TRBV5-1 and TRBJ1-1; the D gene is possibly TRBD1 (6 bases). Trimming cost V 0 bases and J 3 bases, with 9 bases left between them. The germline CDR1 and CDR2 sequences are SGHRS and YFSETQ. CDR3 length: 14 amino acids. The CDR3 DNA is TGCGCCAGCAGCTTGGTCGCAGGGGACACTGAAGCTTTCTTT. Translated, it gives CASSLVAGDTEAFF.

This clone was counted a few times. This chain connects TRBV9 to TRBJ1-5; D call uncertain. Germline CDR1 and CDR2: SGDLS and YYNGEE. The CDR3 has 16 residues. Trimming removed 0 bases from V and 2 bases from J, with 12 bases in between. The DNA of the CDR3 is TGTGCCAGCAGCGTAGCGGTACTTCTCGGCAATCAGCCCCAGCATTTT. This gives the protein CASSVAVLLGNQPQHF. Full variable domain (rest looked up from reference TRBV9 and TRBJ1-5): DSGVTQTPKHLITATGQRVTLRCSPRSGDLSVYWYQQSLDQGLQFLIQYYNGEERAKGNILERFSAQQFPDLHSELNLSSLELGDSALYFCASSVAVLLGNQPQHFGDGTRLSIL.

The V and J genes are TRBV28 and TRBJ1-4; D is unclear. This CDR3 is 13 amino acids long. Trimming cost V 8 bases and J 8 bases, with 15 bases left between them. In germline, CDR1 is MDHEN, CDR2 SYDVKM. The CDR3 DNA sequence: TGTGCCAGCGGTTGGGTGTCAGAAGAAAAACTGTTTTTT. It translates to CASGWVSEEKLFF.

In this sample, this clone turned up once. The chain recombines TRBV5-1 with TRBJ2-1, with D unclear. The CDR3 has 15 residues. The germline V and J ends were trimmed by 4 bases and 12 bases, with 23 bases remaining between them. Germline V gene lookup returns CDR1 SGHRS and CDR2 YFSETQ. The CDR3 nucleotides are TGCGCCAGCAGCCTGGCTTTGGAGCGAAAGGGCGTGCAGTTCTTC. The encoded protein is CASSLALERKGVQFF.

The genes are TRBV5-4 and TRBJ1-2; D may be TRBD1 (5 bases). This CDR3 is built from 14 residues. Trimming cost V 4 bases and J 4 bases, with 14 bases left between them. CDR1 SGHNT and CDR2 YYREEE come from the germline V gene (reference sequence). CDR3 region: CASSPEGRVYGYTF. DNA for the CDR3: TGTGCCAGCAGCCCCGAGGGGCGGGTCTATGGCTACACCTTC.

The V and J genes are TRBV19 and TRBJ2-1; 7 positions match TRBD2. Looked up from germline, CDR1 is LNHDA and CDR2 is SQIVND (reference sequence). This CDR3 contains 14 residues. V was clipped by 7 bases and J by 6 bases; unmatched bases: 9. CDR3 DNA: TGTGCCAGTAACACCGGGGGGAGGAGCAATGAGCAGTTCTTC. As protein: CASNTGGRSNEQFF. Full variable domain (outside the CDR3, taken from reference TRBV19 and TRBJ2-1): DGGITQSPKYLFRKEGQNVTLSCEQNLNHDAMYWYRQDPGQGLRLIYYSQIVNDFQKGDIAEGYSVSREKKESFPLTVTSAQKNPTAFYLCASNTGGRSNEQFFGPGTRLTVL.